This T cell receptor (beta chain) was obtained from a study of T cell repertoires in cytomegalovirus infection. About the research overall: CMV infection plus the matching HLA type was flagged by public TCR beta signatures.

Germline-derived CDR1 and CDR2 are MGHRA and YSYEKL. CDR3 length: 14 residues. Trimming pared 4 bases from V and 3 bases from J, leaving 11 bases between. TCRdb reprocessed the reads via MiXCR and lists one record per CDR3 protein. The sample includes about 180,000 distinct CDR3 sequences, 17% of them seen just once. Overall study findings and caveats: HLA-C-restricted CMV-specific TCR beta clonotypes prevailed in the ex vivo response.

This clonotype occurred many times. Its antigen is undetermined. The receptor comes from a human donor in good health (CMV status not recorded). Some clones in this sample may be carry-over from other donors' samples. Input material: CD8+ T cells from PBMCs. V gene TRBV4-1 combines with J gene TRBJ2-3; D ambiguous. The CDR3 DNA reads TGCGCCAGCAGCCCGCCGACCGCGACAGATACGCAGTATTTT. Protein product: CASSPPTATDTQYF.